This passage covers 18 T cell receptor beta chains from one sample sequenced in a study of cytomegalovirus exposure and HLA in healthy donors. Sequencing was performed with immunoSEQ multiplex PCR; in TCRdb, only in-frame clones are kept and a portion is missing. The table lists about 150,000 clones, roughly 79% of them singletons. Sequenced: PBMCs. These receptors all come from a man in his thirties or forties in good health and CMV-seropositive.

This clone was picked up one time. The chain has TRBV28 and TRBJ2-7; 10 nucleotides line up with TRBD1. V was clipped by 5 bases and J by 1 base; unmatched bases: 8. This CDR3 has 16 amino acids. Germline V gene sequence: CDR1 MDHEN, CDR2 SYDVKM. CDR3 bases: TGTGCCAGCAGTAAGGGGGGGACAGGGGTTTCCTACGAGCAGTACTTC. Translating it yields CASSKGGTGVSYEQYF.

The chain uses TRBV5-1 and TRBJ2-7, with 9 bases aligning to TRBD2. V lost 5 bases, J lost 1 base, and 7 bases stayed unmatched. The CDR3 is 15 amino acids. CDR1 is SGHRS and CDR2 is YFSETQ in the germline V gene. CDR3 amino acids: CASSRSTSGSYEQYF. For the CDR3, the DNA is TGCGCCAGCAGTAGATCGACTAGCGGATCCTACGAGCAGTACTTC.

The J gene is TRBJ2-1, the V gene TRBV2, with D perhaps TRBD1 (6 bases). CDR1 SNHLY and CDR2 FYNNEI come from the germline V gene. V lost 4 bases and J 6 bases, leaving 31 bases between the germline ends. The CDR3 is 20 residues long. As DNA, the CDR3 is TGTGCCAGCAGTGGGGCCCCGGACAGCTTCCTCCATGGGTTCGGCAATGAGCAGTTCTTC. Amino acids: CASSGAPDSFLHGFGNEQFF.

This chain links TRBV18 with TRBJ1-1, with unresolved D. The germline CDR1 and CDR2 sequences are KGHSH and LQKENI. The V end lost 4 bases, the J end lost 2 bases, and 17 bases lay between the germline ends. This CDR3 has 16 amino acids. This CDR3 reads CASSRGHLLTNTEAFF. The CDR3 DNA reads TGTGCCAGCTCACGTGGGCATCTTCTTACTAACACTGAAGCTTTCTTT.

This clone turned up a few times. The chain recombines TRBV30 with TRBJ2-7; no reliable D call. This CDR3 is built from 12 residues. Trimming stripped 6 bases from V and 3 bases from J, with 12 bases between. Germline lookup yields CDR1 GTSNPN and CDR2 SVGIG (reference sequence). The CDR3 nucleotides read TGTGCCTGTGGAGTTCGCGGCTACGAGCAGTACTTC. Its translation: CACGVRGYEQYF. Drawing the rest from reference TRBV30 and TRBJ2-7, the complete variable domain is SQTIHQWPATLVQPVGSPLSLECTVEGTSNPNLYWYRQAAGRGLQLLFYSVGIGQISSEVPQNLSASRPQDRQFILSSKKLLLSDSGFYLCACGVRGYEQYFGPGTRLTVT.

As DNA, the CDR3 is TGTGCCAGTAGGGAGACAGGGGGCTCGGACAATGAGCAGTTCTTC. It specifies CASRETGGSDNEQFF. The genes are TRBV19 and TRBJ2-1; 10 bases are shared with TRBD1. With 6 bases clipped from V and 5 bases from J, the junction kept 7 bases outside the gene matches. Germline values: CDR1 LNHDA, CDR2 SQIVND (reference sequence). CDR3 length: 15 residues.

The chain recombines TRBV6-5 with TRBJ2-7; D is uncertain. The CDR3 is 12 residues long. Trimming pared 6 bases from V and 4 bases from J, leaving 10 bases between. Germline V gene data show CDR1 as MNHEY and CDR2 as SVGAGI. CDR3 nucleotides: TGTGCCAGCAGCCTCCTCGGGTACGAGCAGTACTTC. Translating gives CASSLLGYEQYF.

The chain couples TRBV5-6 to TRBJ1-2; tentatively, D is TRBD1 (6 bases). CDR1 and CDR2 from the germline V gene are SGHDT and YYEEEE. The CDR3 loop spans 16 amino acids. The V end was cut by 3 bases, the J end by 5 bases, with 20 bases between. DNA for the CDR3: TGTGCCAGCAGCTCAGGACAGATCCGGGGGGGGTATGGCTACACCTTC. It encodes CASSSGQIRGGYGYTF.

The CDR3 DNA reads as TGTGCCAGCAGTGAAGAGGTGGGACAGGGGGCATACAATGAGCAGTTCTTC. Protein: CASSEEVGQGAYNEQFF. The genes are TRBV6-1 and TRBJ2-1, with TRBD1 matching 12 bases. The CDR3 length is 17 residues. The germline CDR1 and CDR2 sequences are MNHNS and SASEGT. V shed 1 base and J 4 bases; nucleotides not matched to a gene: 5.

The CDR3 DNA reads TGTGCCAGCAGCCTGCAGGCCCGCTATGGCTACACCTTC. This sequence encodes CASSLQARYGYTF. The V and J genes are TRBV9 and TRBJ1-2; no firm D call. CDR1 is SGDLS, CDR2 YYNGEE, per germline. This CDR3 has 13 amino acids. Trimming took 4 bases from V and 4 from J, leaving 11 bases between them.

The CDR3 DNA reads as TGTGCCAGTAGTTCCCCGGGGGGGAATAGCCTCGAAGCTTTCTTT. It encodes CASSSPGGNSLEAFF. V and J are TRBV19 and TRBJ1-1, with D possibly matching TRBD1 (5 bases). The CDR3 has 15 amino acids. In germline, CDR1 is LNHDA, CDR2 SQIVND (reference sequence). Trimming removed 5 bases from V and 8 bases from J, with 21 bases in between.

This chain uses TRBV12-5 with TRBJ2-2; possible D gene TRBD2, 5 bases. The V gene lost 2 bases and the J gene lost 8 bases, with 9 bases spanning the gap. The CDR3 has 13 amino acids. Germline V gene sequence: CDR1 LGHNT, CDR2 FRNRAP. Here the CDR3 DNA reads TGTGCTAGTGGTTTGCTCAGCGGTGGGGAGCTGTTTTTT. This codes for CASGLLSGGELFF.

The chain uses TRBV2 and TRBJ2-3; the match to TRBD1 covers 9 bases. V shed 4 bases, J shed 5 bases, and the junction held 7 bases outside the gene matches. The CDR3 has 15 residues. Germline V lookup: CDR1 SNHLY, CDR2 FYNNEI. The CDR3 reads CASSGRQGDLDTQYF. Here the CDR3 DNA reads TGTGCCAGCAGTGGTAGACAGGGGGATTTAGATACGCAGTATTTT.

This clone has more than one count but fewer than ten. This chain links TRBV6-1 with TRBJ2-3, with D maybe TRBD1 (6 bases). V lost 0 bases, J lost 4 bases, and 14 bases lay in between. The CDR3 is made up of 16 amino acids. The germline V gene encodes CDR1 MNHNS and CDR2 SASEGT. CDR3 coding DNA: TGTGCCAGCAGTGAAGCGCTTAATTCAGGGGCAGATACGCAGTATTTT. This sequence encodes CASSEALNSGADTQYF.

This sequence joins TRBV19 and TRBJ2-2; D remains ambiguous. The CDR3 has 14 amino acids. V lost 4 bases and J lost 6, with 12 bases in between. Germline V gene lookup returns CDR1 LNHDA and CDR2 SQIVND (reference sequence). CDR3 loop: CASSTSWLPGELFF. CDR3 DNA sequence: TGTGCCAGTAGTACCTCTTGGCTTCCCGGGGAGCTGTTTTTT.

This clone was picked up a small number of times. This chain connects TRBV6-1 to TRBJ1-5; 9 bases are shared with TRBD1. After removal of 7 bases from V and 9 bases from J, the junction contained 10 bases not matched to a gene. CDR1 MNHNS and CDR2 SASEGT come from the germline V gene. The CDR3 runs to 14 residues. The chain's CDR3 is CASTDRGLVGPQHF. CDR3 bases: TGTGCCAGCACGGACAGGGGACTGGTAGGGCCCCAGCATTTT.

This clone was observed a single time. The chain carries TRBV7-3 and TRBJ1-1; 9 nucleotides align to TRBD1. Germline loops: CDR1 SGHTA, CDR2 FQGTGA. The CDR3 is 15 residues long. With 2 bases clipped from V and 6 bases from J, the junction kept 7 bases outside the gene matches. CDR3 sequence: CASSLLGTGRSEAFF. The CDR3 nucleotides read TGTGCCAGCAGCTTACTGGGGACAGGGAGGTCTGAAGCTTTCTTT.

The chain joins TRBV5-5 to TRBJ2-3; 7 bases fit TRBD1. This CDR3 spans 16 amino acids. Germline trimming cut 3 bases from V and 0 bases from J; bases unmatched to any gene: 7. In germline, CDR1 is SGHKS, CDR2 YYEKEE (reference sequence). CDR3 amino acids: CASSWGRQGSTDTQYF. The DNA of the CDR3 is TGTGCCAGCAGCTGGGGCAGACAGGGAAGCACAGATACGCAGTATTTT.